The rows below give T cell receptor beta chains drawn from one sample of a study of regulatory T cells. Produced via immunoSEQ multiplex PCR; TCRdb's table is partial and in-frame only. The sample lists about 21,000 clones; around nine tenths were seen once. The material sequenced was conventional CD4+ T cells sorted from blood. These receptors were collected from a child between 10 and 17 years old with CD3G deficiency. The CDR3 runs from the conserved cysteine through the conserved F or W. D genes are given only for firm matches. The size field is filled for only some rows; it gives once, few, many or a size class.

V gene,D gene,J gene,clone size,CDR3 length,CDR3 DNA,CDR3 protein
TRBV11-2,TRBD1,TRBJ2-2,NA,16,TGTGCCAGCAGCTCCATCCGGGACAGTAACACCGGGGAGCTGTTTTTT,CASSSIRDSNTGELFF
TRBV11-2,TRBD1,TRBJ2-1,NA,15,TGTGCCAGCAGCTCGCACAGGGGGCGCAGCAATGAGCAGTTCTTC,CASSSHRGRSNEQFF
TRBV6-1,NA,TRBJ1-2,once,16,TGTGCCAGCAGTGAATTTTCGGGGTACAGCTCGGGTGGCTACACCTTC,CASSEFSGYSSGGYTF
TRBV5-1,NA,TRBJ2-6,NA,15,TGCGCCAGCAGTCCAGGCCCCTCTGGGGCCAACGTCCTGACTTTC,CASSPGPSGANVLTF
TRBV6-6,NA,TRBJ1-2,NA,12,TGTGCCAGCAGCAGTTCTAACTATGGCTACACCTTC,CASSSSNYGYTF
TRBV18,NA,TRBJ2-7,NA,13,TGTGCCAGCTCACCAGATTCGAGAGACGAGCAGTACTTC,CASSPDSRDEQYF
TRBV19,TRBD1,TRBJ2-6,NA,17,TGTGCCAGTAGTGTCCGACAGGGAACTGCTGGGGCCAACGTCCTGACTTTC,CASSVRQGTAGANVLTF
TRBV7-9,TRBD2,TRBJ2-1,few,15,TGTGCCAGCAGCCCTAGCGGGAGTTGGGGCAATGAGCAGTTCTTC,CASSPSGSWGNEQFF
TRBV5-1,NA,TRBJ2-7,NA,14,TGCGCCAGCAGCTCGGGGGAGCGAACCTACGAGCAGTACTTC,CASSSGERTYEQYF
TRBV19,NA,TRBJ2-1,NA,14,TGTGCCAGTAGTTCAATAGAGGCGGTGGGTGAGCAGTTCTTC,CASSSIEAVGEQFF
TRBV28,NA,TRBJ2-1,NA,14,TGTGCCAGCAGTACATACAGGGGACTACAAGAGCAGTTCTTC,CASSTYRGLQEQFF
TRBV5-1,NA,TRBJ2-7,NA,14,TGCGCCAGCAGTTCGGGGAGCCGCTCCTACGAGCAGTACTTC,CASSSGSRSYEQYF
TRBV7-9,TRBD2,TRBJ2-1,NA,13,TGTGCCAGCAGCTGGACTAGCGGGGCTGAGCAGTTCTTC,CASSWTSGAEQFF
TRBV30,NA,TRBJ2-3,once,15,TGTGCCTGGAGTGTACAGAGCGGGCGCACAGATACGCAGTATTTT,CAWSVQSGRTDTQYF
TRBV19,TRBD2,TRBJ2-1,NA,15,TGTGCCAGTAGTCTCGGGACTAGCGGGAGAGGCGGGCAGTTCTTC,CASSLGTSGRGGQFF
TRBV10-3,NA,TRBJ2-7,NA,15,TGTGCCATCAGTGAGTCGGCAGGGGGGCCTTACGAGCAGTACTTC,CAISESAGGPYEQYF
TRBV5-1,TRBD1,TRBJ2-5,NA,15,TGCGCCAGCAGCACCGGGACAGGGGTTAAAGAGACCCAGTACTTC,CASSTGTGVKETQYF
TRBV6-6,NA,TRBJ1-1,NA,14,TGTGCCAGCAGTTACTCGACAGGGAACACTGAAGCTTTCTTT,CASSYSTGNTEAFF
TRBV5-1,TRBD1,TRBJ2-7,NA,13,TGCGCCAGCAGCCCGACGACAGGGACCGAGCAGTACTTC,CASSPTTGTEQYF
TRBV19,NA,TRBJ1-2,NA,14,TGTGCCAGTAGCTCACTAAAACCCCTCGGTGGCTACACCTTC,CASSSLKPLGGYTF
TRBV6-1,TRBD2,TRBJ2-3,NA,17,TGTGCCAGCAGTGAAGGCCGACTAGCGACTAGCACAGATACGCAGTATTTT,CASSEGRLATSTDTQYF
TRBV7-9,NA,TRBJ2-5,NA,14,TGTGCCAGCAGCTTAGGACTAAACCAAGAGACCCAGTACTTC,CASSLGLNQETQYF
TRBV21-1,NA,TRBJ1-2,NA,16,TGTGCCAGCAGCAAATCTGGGACAGAATCTAACTATGGCTACACCTTC,CASSKSGTESNYGYTF
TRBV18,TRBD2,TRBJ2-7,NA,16,TGTGCCAGCTCATCCACTAGCGGGAGGGCCGTCGACGAGCAGTACTTC,CASSSTSGRAVDEQYF
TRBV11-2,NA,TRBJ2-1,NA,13,TGTGCCAGCAGCTTGGGCCGCCTCAATGAGCAGTTCTTC,CASSLGRLNEQFF
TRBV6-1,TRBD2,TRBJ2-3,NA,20,TGTGCCAGCAGTGATCTGGGACTAGCGGGAGCCCGGAATCTCCTAGATACGCAGTATTTT,CASSDLGLAGARNLLDTQYF
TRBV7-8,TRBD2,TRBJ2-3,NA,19,TGTGCCAGCAGCTTACCCAGATTCCCAAGCGGGAGAGAAACAGATACGCAGTATTTT,CASSLPRFPSGRETDTQYF
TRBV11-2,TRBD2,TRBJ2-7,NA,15,TGTGCCAGCAGCCGGACTAGCGGGACCGCCTACGAGCAGTACTTC,CASSRTSGTAYEQYF
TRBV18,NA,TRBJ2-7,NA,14,TGTGCCAGCTCACCTGGTCGGGGGCGAAACGAGCAGTACTTC,CASSPGRGRNEQYF
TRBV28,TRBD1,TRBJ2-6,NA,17,TGTGCCAGCAGTTCTCCGGGACAGGGGTCCGGGGCCAACGTCCTGACTTTC,CASSSPGQGSGANVLTF
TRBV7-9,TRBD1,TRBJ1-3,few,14,TGTGCCAGCAGCCGGGACAGGCTTGGAAACACCATATATTTT,CASSRDRLGNTIYF
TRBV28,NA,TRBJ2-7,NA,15,TGTGCCAGCAGCCCCGGCCCGTGGTCCTCCTACGAGCAGTACTTC,CASSPGPWSSYEQYF
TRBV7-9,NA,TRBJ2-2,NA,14,TGTGCCAGCAGCTTCATGGGGGGCACCGGGGAGCTGTTTTTT,CASSFMGGTGELFF
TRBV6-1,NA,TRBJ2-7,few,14,TGTGCCAGCAGGCTCACGGGAAGTGGCTACGAGCAGTACTTC,CASRLTGSGYEQYF
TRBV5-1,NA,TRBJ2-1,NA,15,TGCGCCAGCAGCTTGGACGGGCGATATTACAATGAGCAGTTCTTC,CASSLDGRYYNEQFF
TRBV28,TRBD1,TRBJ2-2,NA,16,TGTGCCAGCAGGGAGCGGACAGGGAGGAACACCGGGGAGCTGTTTTTT,CASRERTGRNTGELFF
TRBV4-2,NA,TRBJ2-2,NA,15,TGTGCCAGCAGCCGCGGACTTCAAATCACCGGGGAGCTGTTTTTT,CASSRGLQITGELFF
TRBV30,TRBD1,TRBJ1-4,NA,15,TGTGCCTGGAGTTGGACAGGGGGCGAGGGAGAAAAACTGTTTTTT,CAWSWTGGEGEKLFF
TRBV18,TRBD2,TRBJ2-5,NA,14,TGTGCCAGCTCACTGACTAGCGGGAAAGAGACCCAGTACTTC,CASSLTSGKETQYF
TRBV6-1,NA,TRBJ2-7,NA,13,TGTGCCAGCAGTGACGACAGATCCTACGAGCAGTACTTC,CASSDDRSYEQYF
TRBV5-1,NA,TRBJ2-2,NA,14,TGCGCCACTTCGGTTGACAGTCGAACCGGGGAGCTGTTTTTT,CATSVDSRTGELFF
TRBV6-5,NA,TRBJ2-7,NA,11,TGTGCCAGCAGTTCCTCCGGGACCGTATTATTC,CASSSSGTVLF
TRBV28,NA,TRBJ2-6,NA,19,TGTGCCAGCAGCCCCGCCGGGAAGAGAAGACACTCTGGGGCCAACGTCCTGACTTTC,CASSPAGKRRHSGANVLTF
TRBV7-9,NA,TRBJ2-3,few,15,TGTGCCAGCAGCCCGGGGGAAAGACTCACAGATACGCAGTATTTT,CASSPGERLTDTQYF
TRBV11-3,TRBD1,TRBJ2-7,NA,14,TGTGCCAGCAGCGGACTGGGACAGGGGCGCGAGCAGTACTTC,CASSGLGQGREQYF
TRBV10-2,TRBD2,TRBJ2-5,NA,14,TGCGCCAGCAGTTTCGGACTAGCGGGAGAGACCCAGTACTTC,CASSFGLAGETQYF
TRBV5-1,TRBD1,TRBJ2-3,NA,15,TGCGCCAGCAGCTTCGGACAGGGGAAAACAGATACGCAGTATTTT,CASSFGQGKTDTQYF
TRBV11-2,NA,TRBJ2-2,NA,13,TGTGCCAGCAGCCGTCAGAGTGACGGGGAGCTGTTTTTT,CASSRQSDGELFF
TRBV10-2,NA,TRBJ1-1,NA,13,TGCGCCAGCAGTGTGGGTCATGGCACTGAAGCTTTCTTT,CASSVGHGTEAFF
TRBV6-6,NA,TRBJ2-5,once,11,TGTGCCGAGCCCTTTTGGGAGACCCAGTACTTC,CAEPFWETQYF
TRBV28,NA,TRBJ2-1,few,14,TGTGCCAGCAGTCATCGGGAGTTCGGCCGTGAGCAGTTCTTC,CASSHREFGREQFF
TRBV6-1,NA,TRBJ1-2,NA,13,TGTGCCAGCAGGGGAGGACAGAACTATGGCTACACCTTC,CASRGGQNYGYTF